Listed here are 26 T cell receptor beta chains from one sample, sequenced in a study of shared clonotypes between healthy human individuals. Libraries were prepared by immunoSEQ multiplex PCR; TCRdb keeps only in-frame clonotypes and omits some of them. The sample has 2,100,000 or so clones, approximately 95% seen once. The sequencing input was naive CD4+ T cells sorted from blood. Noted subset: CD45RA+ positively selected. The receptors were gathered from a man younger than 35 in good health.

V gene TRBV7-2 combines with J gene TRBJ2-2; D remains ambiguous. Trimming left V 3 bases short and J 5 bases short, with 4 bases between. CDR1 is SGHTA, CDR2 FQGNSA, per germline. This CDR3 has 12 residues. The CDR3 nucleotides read TGTGCCAGCAGCTTTCTAACCGGGGAGCTGTTTTTT. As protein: CASSFLTGELFF.

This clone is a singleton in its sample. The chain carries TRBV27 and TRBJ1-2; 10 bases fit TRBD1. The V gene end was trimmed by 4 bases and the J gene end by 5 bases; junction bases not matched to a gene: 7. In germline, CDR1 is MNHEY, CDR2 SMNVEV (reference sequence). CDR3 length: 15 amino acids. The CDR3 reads CASSSGTGVIYGYTF. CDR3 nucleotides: TGTGCCAGCAGTTCCGGGACAGGGGTCATTTATGGCTACACCTTC.

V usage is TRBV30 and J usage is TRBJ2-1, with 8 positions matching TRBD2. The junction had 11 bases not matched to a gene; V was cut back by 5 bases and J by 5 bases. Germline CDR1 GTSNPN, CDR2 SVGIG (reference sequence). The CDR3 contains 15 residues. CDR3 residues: CAWVQLAANNNEQFF. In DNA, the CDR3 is TGTGCCTGGGTACAACTAGCGGCGAATAACAATGAGCAGTTCTTC.

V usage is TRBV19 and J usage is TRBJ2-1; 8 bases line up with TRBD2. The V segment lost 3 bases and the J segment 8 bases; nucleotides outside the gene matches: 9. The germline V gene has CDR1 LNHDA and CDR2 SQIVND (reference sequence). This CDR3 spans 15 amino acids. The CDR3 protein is CASSIRAGAKDEQFF. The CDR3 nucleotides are TGTGCCAGTAGTATTCGAGCGGGAGCCAAGGATGAGCAGTTCTTC.

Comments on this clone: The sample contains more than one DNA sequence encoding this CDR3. For the CDR3, the DNA is TGTGCCAGCAGTGTAGATACTGAAGCTTTCTTT. Translated, it gives CASSVDTEAFF. This sequence joins TRBV2 and TRBJ1-1; D uncertain. Germline-derived CDR1 and CDR2 are SNHLY and FYNNEI. CDR3 size: 11 residues. V was cut by 4 bases and J by 5 bases, with 5 bases left in between.

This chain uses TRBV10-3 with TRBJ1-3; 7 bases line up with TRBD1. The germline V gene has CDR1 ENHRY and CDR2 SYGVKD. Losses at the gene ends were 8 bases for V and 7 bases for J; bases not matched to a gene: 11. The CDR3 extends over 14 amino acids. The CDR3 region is CAIGGSTGSNTIYF. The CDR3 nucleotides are TGTGCCATCGGTGGCTCGACAGGGAGCAACACCATATATTTT.

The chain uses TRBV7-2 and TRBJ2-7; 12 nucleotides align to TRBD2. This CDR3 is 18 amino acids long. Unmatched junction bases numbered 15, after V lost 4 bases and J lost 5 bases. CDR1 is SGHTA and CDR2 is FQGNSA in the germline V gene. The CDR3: CASSSQPLGLAGSHEQYF. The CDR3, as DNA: TGTGCCAGCAGCTCTCAACCTCTAGGACTAGCGGGATCCCACGAGCAGTACTTC.

The CDR3 loop reads CASSEAAVYNSPLHF. CDR3 nucleotides: TGTGCCAGCAGTGAAGCAGCAGTCTATAATTCACCCCTCCACTTT. The rearrangement joins TRBV6-1 to TRBJ1-6; D ambiguous. Trimming cost V 0 bases and J 3 bases, with 6 bases left between them. Germline values: CDR1 MNHNS, CDR2 SASEGT. This CDR3 has 15 residues.

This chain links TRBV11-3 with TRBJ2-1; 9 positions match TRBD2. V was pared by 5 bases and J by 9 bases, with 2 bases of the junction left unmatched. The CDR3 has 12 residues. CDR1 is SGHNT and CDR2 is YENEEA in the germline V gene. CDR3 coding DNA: TGTGCCAGCAGCCATAGCGGGAGTGAGCAGTTCTTC. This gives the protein CASSHSGSEQFF.

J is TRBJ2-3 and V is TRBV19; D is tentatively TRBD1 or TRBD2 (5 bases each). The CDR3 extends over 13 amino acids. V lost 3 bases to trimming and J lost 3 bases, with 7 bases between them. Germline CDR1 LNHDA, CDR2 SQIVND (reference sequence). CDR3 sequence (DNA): TGTGCCAGTAGTATGGGACCAACAGATACGCAGTATTTT. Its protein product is CASSMGPTDTQYF.

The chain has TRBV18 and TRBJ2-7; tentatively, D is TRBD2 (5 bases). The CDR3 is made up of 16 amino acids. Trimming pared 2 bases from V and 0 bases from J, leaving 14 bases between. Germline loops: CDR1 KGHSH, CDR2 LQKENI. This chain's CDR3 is CASSPGLGRSSYEQYF. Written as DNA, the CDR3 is TGTGCCAGCTCACCAGGACTGGGCAGAAGCTCCTACGAGCAGTACTTC.

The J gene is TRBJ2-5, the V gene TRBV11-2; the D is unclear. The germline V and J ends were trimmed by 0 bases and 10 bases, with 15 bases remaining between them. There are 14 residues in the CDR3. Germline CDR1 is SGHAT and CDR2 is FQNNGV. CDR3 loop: CASSLDPTPYRQYF. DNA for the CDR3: TGTGCCAGCAGCTTAGATCCAACCCCATACCGCCAGTACTTC.

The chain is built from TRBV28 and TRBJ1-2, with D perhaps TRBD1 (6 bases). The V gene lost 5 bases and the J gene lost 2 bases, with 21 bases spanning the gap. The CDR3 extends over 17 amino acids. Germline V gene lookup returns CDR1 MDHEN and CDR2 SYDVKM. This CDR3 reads CASSLLGGASPNYGYTF. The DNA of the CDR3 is TGTGCCAGCAGTCTCCTAGGGGGAGCGTCCCCCAACTATGGCTACACCTTC.

CDR3 protein: CASRAEGHTEAFF. CDR3 coding DNA: TGTGCCAGTAGGGCTGAAGGGCACACTGAAGCTTTCTTT. The J gene is TRBJ1-1, the V gene TRBV19; D is unresolved. Between the trimmed V and J ends, which lost 6 bases and 3 bases, there was a span of 11 bases. CDR1 is LNHDA, CDR2 SQIVND, per germline (reference sequence). This CDR3 has 13 amino acids. The entire variable domain, with the rest obtained from reference TRBV19 and TRBJ1-1, is as follows: DGGITQSPKYLFRKEGQNVTLSCEQNLNHDAMYWYRQDPGQGLRLIYYSQIVNDFQKGDIAEGYSVSREKKESFPLTVTSAQKNPTAFYLCASRAEGHTEAFFGQGTRLTVV.

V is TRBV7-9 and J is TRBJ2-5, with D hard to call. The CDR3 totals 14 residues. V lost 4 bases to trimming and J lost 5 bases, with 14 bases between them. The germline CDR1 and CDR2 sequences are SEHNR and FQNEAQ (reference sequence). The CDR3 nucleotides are TGTGCCAGCAGCTCGAGCGCGTTGGAGGAGACCCAGTACTTC. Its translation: CASSSSALEETQYF.

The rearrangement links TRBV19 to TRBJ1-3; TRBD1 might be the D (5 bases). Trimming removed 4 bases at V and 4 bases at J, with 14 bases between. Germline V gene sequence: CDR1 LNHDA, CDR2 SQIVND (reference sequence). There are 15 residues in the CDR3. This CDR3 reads CASSTMGTGGNTIYF. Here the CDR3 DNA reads TGTGCCAGTAGTACCATGGGCACAGGAGGAAACACCATATATTTT.

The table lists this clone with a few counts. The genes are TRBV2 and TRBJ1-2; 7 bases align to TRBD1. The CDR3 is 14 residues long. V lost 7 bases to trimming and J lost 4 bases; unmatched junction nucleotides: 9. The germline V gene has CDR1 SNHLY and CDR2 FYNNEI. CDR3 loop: CASTLQGLLYGYTF. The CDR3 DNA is TGTGCCAGCACCCTACAGGGGTTACTCTATGGCTACACCTTC.

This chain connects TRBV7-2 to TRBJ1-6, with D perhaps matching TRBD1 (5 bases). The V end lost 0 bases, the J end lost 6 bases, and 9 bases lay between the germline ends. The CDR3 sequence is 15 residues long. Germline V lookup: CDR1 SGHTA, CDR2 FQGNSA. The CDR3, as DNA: TGTGCCAGCAGCTTAGCGGAAGGGGTTAATTCACCCCTCCACTTT. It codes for CASSLAEGVNSPLHF.

The CDR3 nucleotides read TGTGCCAGCAGCCAAGACTTGGCGGGGAAGGCCGGGGAGCTGTTTTTT. Its translation: CASSQDLAGKAGELFF. V and J are TRBV4-2 and TRBJ2-2; possibly TRBD2 for D (6 bases). Germline CDR1 and CDR2: LGHNA and YNFKEQ. Trimming took off 0 bases at V and 6 bases at J, with 14 bases between the two ends. The CDR3 length is 16 residues.

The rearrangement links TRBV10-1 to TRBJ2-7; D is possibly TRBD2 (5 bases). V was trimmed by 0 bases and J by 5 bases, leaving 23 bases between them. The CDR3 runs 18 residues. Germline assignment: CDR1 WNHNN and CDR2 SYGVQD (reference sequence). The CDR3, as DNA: TGCGCCAGCAGTGAGTCGAGAATTACGAGGGTTGGTAAAGACGAGCAGTACTTC. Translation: CASSESRITRVGKDEQYF.

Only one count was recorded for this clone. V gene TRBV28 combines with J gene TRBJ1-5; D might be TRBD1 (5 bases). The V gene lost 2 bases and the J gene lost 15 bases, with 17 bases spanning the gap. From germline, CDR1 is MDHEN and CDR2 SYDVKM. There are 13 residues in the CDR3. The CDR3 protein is CASSLRLADGGHF. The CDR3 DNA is TGTGCCAGCAGTTTACGACTGGCTGACGGGGGGCATTTT.

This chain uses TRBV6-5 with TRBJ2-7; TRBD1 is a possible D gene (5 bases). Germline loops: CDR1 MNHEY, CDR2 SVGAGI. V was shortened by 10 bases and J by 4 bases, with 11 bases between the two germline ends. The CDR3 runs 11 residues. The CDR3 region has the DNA TGTGCCACACAGGTTTTTTACGAGCAGTACTTC. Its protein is CATQVFYEQYF.

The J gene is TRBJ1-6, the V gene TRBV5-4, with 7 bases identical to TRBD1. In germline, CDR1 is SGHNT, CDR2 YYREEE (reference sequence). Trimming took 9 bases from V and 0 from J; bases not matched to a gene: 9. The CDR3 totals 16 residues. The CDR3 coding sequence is TGTGCCACGAGACAGGGCCGGAGCTCCTATAATTCACCCCTCCACTTT. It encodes CATRQGRSSYNSPLHF.

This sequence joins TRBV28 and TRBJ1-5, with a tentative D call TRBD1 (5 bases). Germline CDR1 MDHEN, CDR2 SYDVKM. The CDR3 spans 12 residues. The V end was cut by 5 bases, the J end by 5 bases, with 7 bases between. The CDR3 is CASSRGDQPQHF. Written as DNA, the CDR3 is TGTGCCAGCAGTAGGGGCGATCAGCCCCAGCATTTT.

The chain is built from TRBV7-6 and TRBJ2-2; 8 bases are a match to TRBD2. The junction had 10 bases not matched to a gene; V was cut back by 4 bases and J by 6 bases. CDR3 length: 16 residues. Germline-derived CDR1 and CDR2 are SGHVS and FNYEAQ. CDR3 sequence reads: CASSSRGSGSPGELFF. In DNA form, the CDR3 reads TGTGCCAGCAGCTCCCGTGGAAGCGGGAGTCCCGGGGAGCTGTTTTTT. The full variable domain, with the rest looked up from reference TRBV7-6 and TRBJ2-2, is GAGVSQSPRYKVTKRGQDVALRCDPISGHVSLYWYRQALGQGPEFLTYFNYEAQQDKSGLPNDRFSAERPEGSISTLTIQRTEQRDSAMYRCASSSRGSGSPGELFFGEGSRLTVL.

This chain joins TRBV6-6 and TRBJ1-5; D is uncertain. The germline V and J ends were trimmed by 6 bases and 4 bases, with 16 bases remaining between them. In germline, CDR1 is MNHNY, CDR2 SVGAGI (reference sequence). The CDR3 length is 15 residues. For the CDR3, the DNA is TGTGCCAGCAGCAGTTCCGGGAAGGCGAATCAGCCCCAGCATTTT. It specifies CASSSSGKANQPQHF.